These 26 T cell receptor beta chains were sequenced from one sample in a study of identical twins. Via MiXCR, TCRdb re-called the 5' RACE reads, giving one row per CDR3 protein. The repertoire holds 500,000 or so distinct CDR3 sequences, with roughly a fifth as singletons. The sample also formed part of further work on T cells expressing NK-cell markers.

The specimen sequenced was CD4+ T cells sorted from blood. These receptors came from a woman aged 18-29 years in good health.

This clonotype occurred many times. The rearrangement uses TRBV29-1 and TRBJ2-1, with no clear D. This CDR3 region has 13 residues. V lost 2 bases, J lost 5 bases, and 10 bases lay in between. The V gene's germline CDR1 is SQVTM and CDR2 ANQGSEA. Here the CDR3 DNA reads TGCAGCGTTGAACGCCGTACTAACAATGAGCAGTTCTTC. This gives the protein CSVERRTNNEQFF.

The chain carries TRBV4-3 and TRBJ2-7; 11 bases align to TRBD2. With 4 bases clipped from V and 4 bases from J, the junction kept 6 bases outside the gene matches. Per the germline V gene, CDR1 is LGHNA and CDR2 is YSLEER. The CDR3 runs to 15 residues. Written as DNA, the CDR3 is TGCGCCAGCAGCCGCAGACTAGCGGGAAGATACGAGCAGTACTTC. Amino acids: CASSRRLAGRYEQYF.

This clonotype turned up a few times. This chain connects TRBV20-1 to TRBJ2-7, with D perhaps being TRBD1 or TRBD2 (5 bases each). CDR3 size: 13 residues. The germline CDR1 and CDR2 sequences are DFQATT and SNEGSKA (reference sequence). Trimming removed 6 bases from V and 5 bases from J, with 17 bases in between. CDR3 nucleotides: TGCAGTGCCAAAGAACGCCGGGACCACGAGCAGTACTTC. Its translation is CSAKERRDHEQYF.

This chain links TRBV15 with TRBJ2-7; unclear D gene. The germline V and J ends were trimmed by 2 bases and 6 bases, with 14 bases remaining between them. This CDR3 contains 14 residues. Germline V gene lookup returns CDR1 LNHNV and CDR2 YYDKDF (reference sequence). CDR3 amino acids: CATSRPGTISEQYF. CDR3 nucleotide sequence: TGTGCCACCAGCAGACCAGGCACCATAAGCGAGCAGTACTTC.

This chain joins TRBV5-8 and TRBJ2-7, with D possibly being TRBD1 (5 bases). Germline CDR1 and CDR2: SGHTS and YDEGEE. The length of the CDR3 is 14 residues. V was pared by 0 bases and J by 7 bases, with 14 bases between. The CDR3 loop is CASSLGQPRKEQYF. The CDR3 DNA follows: TGTGCCAGCAGCTTGGGACAGCCGAGAAAGGAGCAGTACTTC.

The table lists this clonotype with a few counts. V gene TRBV5-1 combines with J gene TRBJ1-1, with a weak D call TRBD1 (5 bases). The CDR3 runs 14 residues. The V and J ends lost 4 bases and 7 bases respectively, with 17 bases between them. Germline V gene lookup returns CDR1 SGHRS and CDR2 YFSETQ. CDR3 loop: CASSTSGRALEAFF. The CDR3, as DNA: TGCGCCAGCAGCACTTCGGGGCGGGCACTTGAAGCTTTCTTT.

This clonotype has only a few counts. Mismatch with germline at one junction end may stem from a read error. The chain combines TRBV7-7 with TRBJ2-5; the D is unclear. The V gene's germline CDR1 is SSHAT and CDR2 FNYEAQ (reference sequence). The CDR3 extends over 13 amino acids. The CDR3 nucleotides are TGTGCTAGCAGCCAGACTGCCGATGAGACCCAGTACTTC. Encoded protein: CASSQTADETQYF.

There are a few counts of this clonotype. The chain is built from TRBV10-3 and TRBJ2-7; weak D call: TRBD1 (6 bases). This CDR3 region has 12 residues. Germline V gene lookup returns CDR1 ENHRY and CDR2 SYGVKD. V lost 6 bases and J 6 bases, leaving 12 bases between the germline ends. CDR3: CAISLGAGEQYF. The DNA of the CDR3 is TGTGCCATCAGCCTGGGGGCCGGCGAGCAGTACTTC.

This clonotype was picked up a small number of times. V is TRBV18 and J is TRBJ2-3, with D perhaps matching TRBD1 (5 bases). The CDR3 contains 17 residues. Germline CDR1 reads KGHSH; CDR2 reads LQKENI. The V gene lost 1 base and the J gene lost 0 bases, with 14 bases spanning the gap. The CDR3 sequence: CASSPLPRVSSTDTQYF. The DNA of the CDR3 is TGTGCCAGCTCACCACTTCCCAGGGTCTCTAGCACAGATACGCAGTATTTT.

A few counts support this clonotype. The rearrangement uses TRBV6-1 and TRBJ1-1; D not certain. The V and J ends lost 1 base and 9 bases respectively, with 12 bases between them. The CDR3 totals 13 residues. The V gene's germline CDR1 is MNHNS and CDR2 SASEGT. The CDR3: CASSEGRHVKAFF. DNA for the CDR3: TGTGCCAGCAGTGAAGGGAGGCACGTTAAAGCTTTCTTT.

The chain employs TRBV10-2 and TRBJ2-7; D unclear. CDR1 and CDR2 from the germline V gene are WSHSY and SAAADI. V dropped 6 bases and J dropped 3 bases, with 9 bases sitting between them. The CDR3 length is 12 residues. CDR3: CASSPARYEQYF. CDR3 sequence (DNA): TGCGCCAGCAGCCCCGCCCGCTACGAGCAGTACTTC.

V usage is TRBV7-9 and J usage is TRBJ1-4, with D maybe TRBD1 (5 bases). The CDR3 runs to 15 residues. Germline V gene sequence: CDR1 SEHNR, CDR2 FQNEAQ (reference sequence). The V end was cut by 4 bases, the J end by 8 bases, with 17 bases between. The CDR3 DNA is TGTGCCAGCAGCTCTCCGGGACTCGCGGAAGAAAAACTGTTTTTT. Protein: CASSSPGLAEEKLFF.

This clonotype has more than one count but fewer than ten. CDR3 residues: CSAPGLYGELFF. Here the CDR3 DNA reads TGCAGTGCACCGGGGCTCTATGGGGAGCTGTTTTTT. The rearrangement joins TRBV20-1 to TRBJ2-2; D is perhaps TRBD1 or TRBD2 (5 bases each). The V and J ends lost 6 bases and 8 bases respectively, with 13 bases between them. CDR1 is DFQATT, CDR2 SNEGSKA, per germline (reference sequence). The CDR3 is 12 residues long.

The chain has TRBV20-1 and TRBJ1-5, with a weak D call TRBD1 (5 bases). The CDR3 has 15 amino acids. Between the trimmed V and J ends, which lost 6 bases and 3 bases, there was a span of 18 bases. Germline V gene lookup returns CDR1 DFQATT and CDR2 SNEGSKA (reference sequence). CDR3 DNA sequence: TGCAGTGCCCCTAGACACGGGGACCTCAATCAGCCCCAGCATTTT. Amino acid sequence: CSAPRHGDLNQPQHF.

The chain couples TRBV9 to TRBJ2-7; possible D gene TRBD1, 6 bases. V lost 7 bases, J lost 7 bases, and 18 bases lay in between. Germline V CDR1 and CDR2: SGDLS, YYNGEE. This CDR3 is 13 amino acids long. CDR3 loop: CASGGSLTGEQYF. As DNA, the CDR3 is TGTGCCAGCGGGGGCTCATTGACGGGGGAGCAGTACTTC.

The chain joins TRBV9 to TRBJ1-1; perhaps TRBD1 as D (6 bases). The CDR3 length is 15 residues. The germline V gene encodes CDR1 SGDLS and CDR2 YYNGEE. V was shortened by 3 bases and J by 1 base, with 13 bases between the two germline ends. The DNA of the CDR3 is TGTGCCAGCAGCGGGAATGCGACAGGGAACACTGAAGCTTTCTTT. This translates into CASSGNATGNTEAFF.

J is TRBJ2-5 and V is TRBV9; 10 bases map to TRBD2. Per germline, CDR1 SGDLS and CDR2 YYNGEE. Trimming at V came to 0 bases and at J to 3 bases, leaving 2 bases not matched to a gene. The CDR3 totals 15 residues. Here the CDR3 reads CASSVAGTSEETQYF. CDR3 DNA sequence: TGTGCCAGCAGCGTAGCCGGGACTAGCGAAGAGACCCAGTACTTC.

This clonotype has at least ten counts. The genes are TRBV29-1 and TRBJ2-6; a possible D gene is TRBD2 (5 bases). The ends were cut back, 1 base at V and 1 base at J, with 5 bases in the middle. The CDR3 loop spans 14 amino acids. CDR1 SQVTM and CDR2 ANQGSEA come from the germline V gene. Here the CDR3 reads CSVEGGSGANVLTF. In DNA form, the CDR3 reads TGCAGCGTTGAAGGAGGGTCTGGGGCCAACGTCCTGACTTTC.

V usage is TRBV12-3 or TRBV12-4 and J usage is TRBJ1-6; D unresolved. V was trimmed by 7 bases and J by 14 bases, leaving 12 bases between them. This CDR3 region has 11 residues. The CDR3 region has the DNA TGTGCCAGCACTCTTATGGGAGCCCTCCACTTT. Translated, it gives CASTLMGALHF.

This clonotype turned up a few times. This sequence joins TRBV9 and TRBJ1-5; possible D gene TRBD1, 5 bases. Trimming removed 0 bases at V and 5 bases at J, with 12 bases between. Germline CDR1 reads SGDLS; CDR2 reads YYNGEE. This CDR3 region has 15 residues. CDR3 coding DNA: TGTGCCAGCAGCGTAGATGGGGGTGGGCATCAGCCCCAGCATTTT. Residues: CASSVDGGGHQPQHF.

This clonotype was counted only a few times. V gene TRBV20-1 combines with J gene TRBJ2-5; a weak D match, TRBD1 (6 bases). Trimming shortened V by 4 bases and J by 1 base, and 10 bases separated the two germline ends. The CDR3 is 13 amino acids. From germline, CDR1 is DFQATT and CDR2 SNEGSKA (reference sequence). CDR3 sequence reads: CSAIRQVQETQYF. In DNA form, the CDR3 reads TGCAGTGCTATCCGACAGGTCCAAGAGACCCAGTACTTC.

The chain carries TRBV6-2 or TRBV6-3 and TRBJ2-1, with 10 bases lining up with TRBD2. V shed 8 bases and J 6 bases; nucleotides not matched to a gene: 7. This CDR3 region has 14 residues. Germline CDR1 MNHEY, CDR2 SVGEGT. CDR3 protein: CASRAGGSSNEQFF. The CDR3, as DNA: TGTGCCAGCCGAGCGGGAGGGTCGAGCAATGAGCAGTTCTTC.

The rearrangement links TRBV12-3 or TRBV12-4 to TRBJ2-7; 7 positions agree with TRBD2. The length of the CDR3 is 14 residues. V gave up 6 bases and J gave up 2 bases; unmatched junction bases: 7. DNA for the CDR3: TGTGCCAGCAGGGAGCGGGGAGAGACCTACGAGCAGTACTTC. Translated: CASRERGETYEQYF.

This clonotype was recorded a few times. The chain combines TRBV2 with TRBJ1-1; 9 nucleotides agree with TRBD1. CDR1 SNHLY and CDR2 FYNNEI come from the germline V gene. V dropped 6 bases and J dropped 5; count of bases not matched to a gene: 10. The CDR3 consists of 15 residues. In DNA, the CDR3 is TGTGCCAGCAGCGTTACAGGGGGCGGAGGTACTGAAGCTTTCTTT. It yields the protein CASSVTGGGGTEAFF.

V usage is TRBV6-1 and J usage is TRBJ2-5; weak D call: TRBD2 (6 bases). Germline CDR1 reads MNHNS; CDR2 reads SASEGT. The CDR3 runs 15 residues. The V gene lost 1 base and the J gene lost 8 bases, with 17 bases spanning the gap. The CDR3, as DNA: TGTGCCAGCAGTGAAGGACCGACAGCCGGGGGAACCCAGTACTTC. It is translated as CASSEGPTAGGTQYF.

The gene calls are TRBV7-3 and TRBJ1-1; possible D gene TRBD1, 5 bases. Germline V gives CDR1 SGHTA, CDR2 FQGTGA. This CDR3 has 14 amino acids. V lost 4 bases and J 1 base, leaving 10 bases between the germline ends. The CDR3 coding sequence is TGTGCCAGCAGCTCTTCGGGACCGAACACTGAAGCTTTCTTT. Residues: CASSSSGPNTEAFF.